These 14 T cell receptor beta chains came from one sample sequenced in a study of post-analysis software for immune sequencing data. Their antigens are not known. Findings and caveats of the study: A handful of TRBV segments were significantly more frequent in patients than in controls. TRBV5-6, TRBV5-1 and TRBV20-1 were among these segments.

The authors incorporated unique molecular identifiers into the TCR beta cDNA libraries. Each CDR3 protein is one row after TCRdb ran MiXCR on the PCR reads. Among roughly 200,000 distinct CDR3 sequences listed, around 29% were seen once. The specimen sequenced was blood. The origin of the receptors is a girl under 18 with multiple sclerosis.

Points on this clonotype: A single base separates this from a much larger clone, so it may be a read error. The chain employs TRBV28 and TRBJ2-1, with 9 bases identical to TRBD2. Germline assignment: CDR1 MDHEN and CDR2 SYDVKM. The CDR3 loop spans 16 amino acids. The CDR3 coding sequence is TGTGCCGGCAGTACCTATACTAGCGGGTCCTACAATGAGCAGTTCTTC. Translation: CAGSTYTSGSYNEQFF.

V and J are TRBV7-9 and TRBJ2-5; D perhaps matches TRBD2 (6 bases). This CDR3 is 15 amino acids long. CDR1 and CDR2 (germline): SEHNR, FQNEAQ (reference sequence). V was trimmed by 0 bases and J by 1 base, leaving 9 bases between them. CDR3 in DNA: TGTGCCAGCAGCTTAGCGGGGAGGATCCAAGAGACCCAGTACTTC. Its translation is CASSLAGRIQETQYF.

Comment on this clonotype: A much larger clone differs by one base, so this may be a read error. The chain joins TRBV21-1 to TRBJ2-7; the D call of TRBD2 is as the table states it, not checked on the DNA. TRBV21-1 is flagged as a pseudogene. The CDR3 is made up of 18 amino acids. CDR3 protein: CAGSLITGTSGNTYEQYF. DNA of the CDR3: TGTGCCGGCAGCTTAATTACCGGGACTAGCGGGAACACCTACGAGCAGTACTTC.

This clonotype has a count of ten or more. The V gene is TRBV12-3 or TRBV12-4, the J gene TRBJ2-5, with D tentatively TRBD2 (6 bases). The V end lost 4 bases, the J end lost 7 bases, and 16 bases lay between the germline ends. This CDR3 region has 14 residues. CDR3 in amino acids: CASSSAPRGGTQYF. The CDR3 nucleotides are TGTGCCAGCAGTTCGGCCCCTAGGGGAGGGACCCAGTACTTC.

This chain links TRBV6-1 with TRBJ2-1; 8 bases line up with TRBD1. Germline values: CDR1 MNHNS, CDR2 SASEGT. The ends lost 7 bases at V and 5 bases at J; junction bases unmatched: 4. This CDR3 has 13 residues. Here the CDR3 DNA reads TGTGCCAGCAAGGAACAGGGGGACAATGAGCAGTTCTTC. It encodes CASKEQGDNEQFF.

This clonotype came up many times. This chain connects TRBV5-1 to TRBJ2-1; D gene uncertain. The CDR3 has 13 amino acids. V dropped 5 bases and J dropped 7 bases, with 13 bases sitting between them. The germline V gene has CDR1 SGHRS and CDR2 YFSETQ. The CDR3 DNA follows: TGCGCCAGCAGGCCCTCGGGTGGGAATGAGCAGTTCTTC. It specifies CASRPSGGNEQFF.

In its sample, this clonotype was seen many times. The V gene is TRBV6-5, the J gene TRBJ1-2; D may be TRBD1 (6 bases). CDR3 length: 14 amino acids. Germline V CDR1 and CDR2: MNHEY, SVGAGI. V was cut by 6 bases and J by 8 bases, with 19 bases left in between. This CDR3 is CASSRDRKGDGYTF. CDR3 nucleotide sequence: TGTGCCAGCAGCCGAGACAGGAAAGGGGACGGCTACACCTTC.

The chain carries TRBV6-6 and TRBJ2-7, with D perhaps TRBD2 (6 bases). In germline, CDR1 is MNHNY, CDR2 SVGAGI (reference sequence). The CDR3 is made up of 12 amino acids. V was pared by 6 bases and J by 4 bases, with 10 bases between. CDR3 protein: CASRRGIYEQYF. The CDR3 DNA reads as TGTGCCAGCAGACGGGGGATTTACGAGCAGTACTTC.

This clonotype has a count of ten or more. The chain links TRBV28 to TRBJ2-7, with TRBD1 matching 7 bases. Trimming removed 5 bases from V and 0 bases from J; junction bases left unmatched: 7. Germline CDR1 reads MDHEN; CDR2 reads SYDVKM. The CDR3 has 15 residues. The chain's CDR3 is CASSGRGGPSYEQYF. CDR3 nucleotide sequence: TGTGCCAGCAGTGGGAGAGGGGGCCCCTCCTACGAGCAGTACTTC.

V gene TRBV30 combines with J gene TRBJ1-1; tentatively, D is TRBD1 (6 bases). V shed 0 bases and J shed 7 bases, with 15 bases lying between them. This CDR3 spans 14 amino acids. Germline CDR1 is GTSNPN and CDR2 is SVGIG (reference sequence). For the CDR3, the DNA is TGTGCCTGGAGTGTATGGGGGCGGGCGGTTGAAGCTTTCTTT. Protein sequence: CAWSVWGRAVEAFF. Supplemented by reference TRBV30 and TRBJ1-1, the full variable domain reads SQTIHQWPATLVQPVGSPLSLECTVEGTSNPNLYWYRQAAGRGLQLLFYSVGIGQISSEVPQNLSASRPQDRQFILSSKKLLLSDSGFYLCAWSVWGRAVEAFFGQGTRLTVV.

The table lists this clonotype with many counts. J is TRBJ2-1 and V is TRBV20-1, with 8 bases aligning to TRBD2. CDR1 DFQATT and CDR2 SNEGSKA come from the germline V gene (reference sequence). With V trimmed by 2 bases and J by 1 base, 4 bases remained unmatched. The CDR3 has 15 amino acids. In nucleotides, the CDR3 is TGCAGTGCTAGAAAAATAGCGGGATCCTACAATGAGCAGTTCTTC. Protein product: CSARKIAGSYNEQFF.

This clonotype was counted a few times. The chain is built from TRBV5-1 and TRBJ2-5; 14 positions match TRBD2. Trimming took 3 bases from V and 11 from J; bases not matched to a gene: 12. CDR1 SGHRS and CDR2 YFSETQ come from the germline V gene. The CDR3 has 16 residues. The CDR3 reads CASSSTGTSGSNEQYF. The CDR3 DNA is TGCGCCAGCAGCTCGACGGGGACTAGCGGGAGCAATGAGCAGTACTTC.

This clonotype has ten or more counts. The rearrangement joins TRBV6-5 to TRBJ1-5; D is uncertain. This CDR3 has 15 amino acids. CDR1 is MNHEY, CDR2 SVGAGI, per germline. The V end was cut by 4 bases, the J end by 0 bases, with 10 bases between. CDR3 in amino acids: CASSLTGYSNQPQHF. CDR3 in DNA: TGTGCCAGCAGTTTGACGGGCTATAGCAATCAGCCCCAGCATTTT.

The genes are TRBV28 and TRBJ2-1; D not resolved. Trimming cost V 8 bases and J 7 bases, with 12 bases left between them. The germline V gene has CDR1 MDHEN and CDR2 SYDVKM. The CDR3 spans 12 residues. The CDR3 bases are TGTGCCAGCGGTAAGGGAAGGAATGAGCAGTTCTTC. Its translation is CASGKGRNEQFF.